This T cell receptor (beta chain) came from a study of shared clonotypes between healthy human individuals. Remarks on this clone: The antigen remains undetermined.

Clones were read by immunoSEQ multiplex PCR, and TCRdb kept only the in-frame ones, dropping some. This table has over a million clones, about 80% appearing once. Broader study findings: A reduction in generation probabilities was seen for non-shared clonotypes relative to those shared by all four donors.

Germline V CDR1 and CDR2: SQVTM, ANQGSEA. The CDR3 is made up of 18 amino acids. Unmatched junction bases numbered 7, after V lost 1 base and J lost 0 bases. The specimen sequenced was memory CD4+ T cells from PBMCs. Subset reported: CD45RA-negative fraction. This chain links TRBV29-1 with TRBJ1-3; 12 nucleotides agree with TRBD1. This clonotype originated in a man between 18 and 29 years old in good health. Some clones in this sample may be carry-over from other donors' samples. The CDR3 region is CSVEAAGGQGASGNTIYF. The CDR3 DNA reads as TGCAGCGTTGAAGCGGCCGGGGGACAGGGGGCCTCTGGAAACACCATATATTTT.